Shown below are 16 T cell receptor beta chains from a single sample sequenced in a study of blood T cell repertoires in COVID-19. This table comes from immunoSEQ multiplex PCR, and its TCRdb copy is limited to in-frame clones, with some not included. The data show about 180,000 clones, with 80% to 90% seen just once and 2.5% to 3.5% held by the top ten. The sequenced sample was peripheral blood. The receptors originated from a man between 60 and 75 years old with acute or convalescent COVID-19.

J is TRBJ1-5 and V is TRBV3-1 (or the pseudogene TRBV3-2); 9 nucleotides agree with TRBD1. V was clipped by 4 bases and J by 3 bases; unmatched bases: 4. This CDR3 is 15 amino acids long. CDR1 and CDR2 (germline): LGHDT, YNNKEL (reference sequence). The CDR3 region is CASSLGTGNNQPQHF. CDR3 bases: TGTGCCAGCAGCCTAGGGACAGGGAACAATCAGCCCCAGCATTTT.

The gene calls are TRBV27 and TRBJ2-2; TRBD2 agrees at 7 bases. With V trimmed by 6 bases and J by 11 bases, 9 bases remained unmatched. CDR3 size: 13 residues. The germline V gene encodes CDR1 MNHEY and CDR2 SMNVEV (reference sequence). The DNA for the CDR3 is TGTGCCAGCAGGGGATGGGGGGGAGGTGAGCTGTTTTTT. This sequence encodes CASRGWGGGELFF.

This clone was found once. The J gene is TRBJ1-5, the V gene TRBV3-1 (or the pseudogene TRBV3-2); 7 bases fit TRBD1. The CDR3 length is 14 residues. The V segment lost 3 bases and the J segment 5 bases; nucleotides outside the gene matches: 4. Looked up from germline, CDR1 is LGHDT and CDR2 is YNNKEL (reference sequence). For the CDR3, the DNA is TGTGCCAGCAGCCAGGGACAGTCTTATCAGCCCCAGCATTTT. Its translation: CASSQGQSYQPQHF.

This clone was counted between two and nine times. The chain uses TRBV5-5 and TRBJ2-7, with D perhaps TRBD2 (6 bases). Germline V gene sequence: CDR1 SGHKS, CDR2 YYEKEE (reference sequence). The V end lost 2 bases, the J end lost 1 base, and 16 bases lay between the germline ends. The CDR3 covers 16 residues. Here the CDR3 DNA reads TGTGCCAGCAGCTTAGATTCGGGACTTAGTTCCTACGAGCAGTACTTC. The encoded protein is CASSLDSGLSSYEQYF.

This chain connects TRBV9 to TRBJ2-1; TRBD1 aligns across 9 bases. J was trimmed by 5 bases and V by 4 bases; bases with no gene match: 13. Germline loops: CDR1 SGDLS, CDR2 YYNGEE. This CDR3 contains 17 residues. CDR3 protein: CASSPNPGQGGNNEQFF. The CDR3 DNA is TGTGCCAGCAGCCCAAACCCGGGACAGGGTGGGAACAATGAGCAGTTCTTC.

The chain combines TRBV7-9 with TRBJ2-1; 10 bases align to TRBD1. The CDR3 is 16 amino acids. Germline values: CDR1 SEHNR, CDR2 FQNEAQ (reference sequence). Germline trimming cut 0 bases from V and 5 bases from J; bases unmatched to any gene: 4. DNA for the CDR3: TGTGCCAGCAGCTTAGCGACCGGGACAGGGGACAATGAGCAGTTCTTC. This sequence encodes CASSLATGTGDNEQFF.

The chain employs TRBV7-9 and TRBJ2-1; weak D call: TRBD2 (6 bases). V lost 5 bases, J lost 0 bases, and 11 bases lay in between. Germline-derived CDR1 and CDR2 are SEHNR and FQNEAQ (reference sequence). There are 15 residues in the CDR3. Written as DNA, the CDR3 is TGTGCCAGCAGCCCTCGGGGGAGCTCCTACAATGAGCAGTTCTTC. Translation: CASSPRGSSYNEQFF.

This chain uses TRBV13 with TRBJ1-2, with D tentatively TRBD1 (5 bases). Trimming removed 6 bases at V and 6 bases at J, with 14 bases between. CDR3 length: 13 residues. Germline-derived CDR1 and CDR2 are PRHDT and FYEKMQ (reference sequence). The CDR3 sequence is CASRRTGGDGYTF. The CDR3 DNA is TGTGCCAGCAGGAGGACGGGGGGGGATGGCTACACCTTC.

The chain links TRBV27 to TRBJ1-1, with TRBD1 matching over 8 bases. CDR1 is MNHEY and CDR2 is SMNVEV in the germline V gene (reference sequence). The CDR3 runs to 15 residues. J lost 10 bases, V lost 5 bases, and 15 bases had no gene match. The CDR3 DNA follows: TGTGCCAGCAGTCCTGGACAGGGTTGGTCCAGAGGAGCTTTCTTT. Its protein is CASSPGQGWSRGAFF.

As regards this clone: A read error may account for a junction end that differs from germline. CDR3 loop: CASSLGTSPQETQYF. CDR3 nucleotides: TGTGCTAGCAGCCTCGGGACTAGCCCCCAAGAGACCCAGTACTTC. V is TRBV7-7 and J is TRBJ2-5; 9 bases are a match to TRBD2. Germline CDR1 is SSHAT and CDR2 is FNYEAQ (reference sequence). The length of the CDR3 is 15 residues.

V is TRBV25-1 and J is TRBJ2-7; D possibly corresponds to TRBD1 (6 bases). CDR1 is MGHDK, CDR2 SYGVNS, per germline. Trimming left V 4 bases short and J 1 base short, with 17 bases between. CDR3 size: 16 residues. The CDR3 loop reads CASSGLQGKASYEQYF. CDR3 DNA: TGTGCCAGCAGTGGACTACAGGGTAAGGCTTCCTACGAGCAGTACTTC.

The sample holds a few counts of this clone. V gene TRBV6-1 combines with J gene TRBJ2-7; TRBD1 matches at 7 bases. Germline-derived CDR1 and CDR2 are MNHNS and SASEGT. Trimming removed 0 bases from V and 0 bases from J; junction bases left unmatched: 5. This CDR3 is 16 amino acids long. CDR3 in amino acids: CASSEALQGHSYEQYF. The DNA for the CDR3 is TGTGCCAGCAGTGAAGCGCTACAGGGGCACTCCTACGAGCAGTACTTC.

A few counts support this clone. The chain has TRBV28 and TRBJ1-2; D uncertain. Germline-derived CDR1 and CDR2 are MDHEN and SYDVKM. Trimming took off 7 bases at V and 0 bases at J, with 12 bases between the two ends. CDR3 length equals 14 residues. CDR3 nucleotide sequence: TGTGCCAGCAAGGGAGGAGGAACTAACTATGGCTACACCTTC. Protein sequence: CASKGGGTNYGYTF.

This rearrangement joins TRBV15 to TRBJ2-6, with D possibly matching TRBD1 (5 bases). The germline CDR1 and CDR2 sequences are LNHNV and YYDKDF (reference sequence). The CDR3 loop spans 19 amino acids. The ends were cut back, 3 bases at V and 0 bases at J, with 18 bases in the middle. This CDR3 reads CATSRGQGTRSSGANVLTF. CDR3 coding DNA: TGTGCCACCAGCAGGGGGCAGGGAACCCGGAGCTCTGGGGCCAACGTCCTGACTTTC.

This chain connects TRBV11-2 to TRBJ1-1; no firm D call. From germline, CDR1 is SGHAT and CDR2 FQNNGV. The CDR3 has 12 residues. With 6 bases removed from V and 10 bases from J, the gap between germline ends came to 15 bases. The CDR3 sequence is CASSSSRGIAFF. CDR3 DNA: TGTGCCAGCAGTTCCTCACGGGGTATAGCTTTCTTT.

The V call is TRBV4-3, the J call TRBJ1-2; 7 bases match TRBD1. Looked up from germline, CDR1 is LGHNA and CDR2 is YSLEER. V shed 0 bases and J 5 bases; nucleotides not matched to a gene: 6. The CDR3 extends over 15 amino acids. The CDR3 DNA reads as TGCGCCAGCAGCCAAGATGCCGACAGGGAGTATGGCTACACCTTC. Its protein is CASSQDADREYGYTF.